This T cell receptor (beta chain) was recorded in a study of PD-1 blockade in mismatch repair-deficient tumors listed by TCRdb under 2017. Context from the whole study: Between September 2013 and September 2016, the trial enrolled roughly 86 consecutive patients with around 11 types of mismatch repair-deficient cancer, all of whom had received prior treatment and were progressing. Tumor-associated T cell clones were tracked in the peripheral blood of patients responding to PD-1 blockade by deep sequencing of TCR CDR3 regions. Here is what the overall study found, with its caveats: Rapid expansion after pembrolizumab followed by contraction, generally before radiologic responses, was shown by tumor-resident clones, which were often undetectable in blood before treatment.

Relative to germline, V is 2 bases shorter and J is 6 bases shorter, with 7 bases between their ends. CDR1 and CDR2 are read off the germline V gene as SGHDN and FVKESK. Reading from cysteine to phenylalanine, the CDR3 counts 13 amino acids. Of all the DNA, just the CDR3 is kept, 39 bases in frame from base 1. Mismatch repair deficiency was established in every enrolled patient by polymerase chain reaction or immunohistochemistry. Three patients who responded to pembrolizumab therapy underwent TCR sequencing. The phase II trial prospectively tested pembrolizumab PD-1 blockade in advanced mismatch repair-deficient cancers regardless of tissue of origin. Peripheral blood T cell samples were gathered serially, both before PD-1 blockade started and at multiple time points afterward. Blood sampling times were expressed in weeks after the first pembrolizumab dose. Receptors were amplified or captured by the immunoSEQ multiplex PCR assay. TCRdb limited this immuneACCESS table to in-frame rearrangements with V and J called. A share of clones is missing; checked studies link under half to unresolved V genes, and the rest is unexplained. Within this sample are 100,000 to 150,000 clones, with roughly nine tenths of them counted one time only. The top ten clonotypes cover 13% of the sample.

With respect to this clone: It lacks a known antigen. Base quality data are lacking; no much larger clone is found one base away.

Sequences were derived from peripheral blood, sampled 44 weeks after starting pembrolizumab. This chain joins TRBV14 to TRBJ1-4; the D gene identity is not certain. This TCR came from an adult with mismatch repair-deficient cancer. Here the CDR3 is given as CASSQLRHEKLFF. The DNA sequence is as follows: TGTGCCAGCAGCCAATTGCGGCATGAAAAACTGTTTTTT. Joined to the reference TRBV14 and TRBJ1-4 proteins, this CDR3 gives the full variable domain: EAGVTQFPSHSVIEKGQTVTLRCDPISGHDNLYWYRRVMGKEIKFLLHFVKESKQDESGMPNNRFLAERTGGTYSTLKVQPAELEDSGVYFCASSQLRHEKLFFGSGTQLSVL.